These 20 T cell receptor beta chains were all obtained from the same sample, sequenced in a study of spatial heterogeneity in lung cancer. Study findings and constraints: Tumors with more nonsynonymous mutations had more expanded intratumoral alpha and beta TCRs.

Each CDR3 protein gets one entry after TCRdb re-called the 5' RACE reads with MiXCR. The profile shows 17,000 or so distinct CDR3 sequences, 6.2% of them singletons. Their antigen targets remain unknown. The sample's time point: sample taken at primary tumor resection. The starting material was lung tumor tissue, obtained at surgery. The receptors come from a male donor with early-stage non-small cell lung cancer.

By share, this clonotype ranks as medium-sized. CDR3 DNA sequence: TGCAGCGCTGAGAAGAACACTGAAGCTTTCTTT. This gives the protein CSAEKNTEAFF. The chain has TRBV20-1 and TRBJ1-1; D unresolved. This CDR3 has 11 amino acids. Germline assignment: CDR1 DFQATT and CDR2 SNEGSKA (reference sequence).

This clonotype rates as medium-sized. This chain connects TRBV11-2 to TRBJ2-2; either TRBD1 or TRBD2 may supply D (5 bases each). The germline V gene has CDR1 SGHAT and CDR2 FQNNGV. The germline V and J ends were trimmed by 11 bases and 4 bases, with 5 bases remaining between them. CDR3 length equals 10 residues. The DNA for the CDR3 is TGTGCCGGGGGCACCGGGGAGCTGTTTTTT. Translating gives CAGGTGELFF.

In this sample, this clonotype turned up many times. The chain couples TRBV5-4 to TRBJ2-3, with 9 bases identical to TRBD2. This CDR3 spans 14 amino acids. The germline V gene encodes CDR1 SGHNT and CDR2 YYREEE (reference sequence). V was clipped by 6 bases and J by 5 bases; unmatched bases: 7. CDR3 bases: TGTGCCAGCATGCGGGAGGGCCGCGGAGATACGCAGTATTTT. It specifies CASMREGRGDTQYF.

The J gene is TRBJ1-5, the V gene TRBV12-3 or TRBV12-4, with a tentative D call TRBD1 (6 bases). Deletions cut 2 bases from V and 3 bases from J, with 8 bases between. The CDR3 is 14 residues long. The CDR3 DNA reads TGTGCCAGCAGTTTAAGGGGGGACAATCAGCCCCAGCATTTT. This sequence encodes CASSLRGDNQPQHF.

This clonotype was seen many times. The chain links TRBV7-2 to TRBJ1-2; D is ambiguous. CDR1 is SGHTA and CDR2 is FQGNSA in the germline V gene. V lost 1 base and J lost 0, with 9 bases in between. This CDR3 comprises 15 residues. As DNA, the CDR3 is TGTGCCAGCAGCTTAGTGGGAGCTCCTAACTATGGCTACACCTTC. Translated, it gives CASSLVGAPNYGYTF.

This clonotype has at least ten counts. The CDR3 loop is CASSLPGAAGGAFF. CDR3 nucleotide sequence: TGTGCCAGCAGCTTACCAGGGGCCGCTGGGGGAGCTTTCTTT. The V gene is TRBV7-2, the J gene TRBJ1-1, with a tentative D call TRBD1 (6 bases). The CDR3 runs to 14 residues. Per the germline V gene, CDR1 is SGHTA and CDR2 is FQGNSA. With 2 bases removed from V and 10 bases from J, the gap between germline ends came to 17 bases.

This clonotype was recorded many times. The V call is TRBV3-1, the J call TRBJ1-3; D unclear. The CDR3 has 15 amino acids. Trimming took off 4 bases at V and 4 bases at J, with 14 bases between the two ends. From germline, CDR1 is LGHDT and CDR2 YNNKEL (reference sequence). Written as DNA, the CDR3 is TGTGCCAGCAGCCCAGCCAGGAGTGGAGGAAACACCATATATTTT. It is translated as CASSPARSGGNTIYF.

This clonotype came up many times. This rearrangement joins TRBV27 to TRBJ1-1, with TRBD1 matching over 9 bases. This CDR3 contains 15 residues. V gave up 2 bases and J gave up 3 bases; unmatched junction bases: 4. Germline loops: CDR1 MNHEY, CDR2 SMNVEV (reference sequence). The CDR3 spells CASSLTGGLDTEAFF. In DNA, the CDR3 is TGTGCCAGCAGTTTAACAGGGGGCTTGGACACTGAAGCTTTCTTT.

This clonotype was counted a few times. CDR3 sequence reads: CASSFDRGLDTGELFF. As DNA, the CDR3 is TGTGCCAGCAGCTTCGACAGGGGGCTGGACACCGGGGAGCTGTTTTTT. The V call is TRBV7-2, the J call TRBJ2-2; 10 bases are a match to TRBD1. Germline V lookup: CDR1 SGHTA, CDR2 FQGNSA. The CDR3 totals 16 residues. The V gene end was trimmed by 3 bases and the J gene end by 3 bases; junction bases not matched to a gene: 4.

The chain couples TRBV6-6 to TRBJ1-6, with 11 bases matching TRBD1. Germline V gene sequence: CDR1 MNHNY, CDR2 SVGAGI (reference sequence). This CDR3 is 15 amino acids long. The V and J ends lost 7 bases and 10 bases, in that order; junction bases with no gene match: 9. CDR3 sequence: CASIEAGTGGSPLHF. In nucleotides, the CDR3 is TGTGCCAGCATTGAAGCCGGGACAGGGGGATCACCCCTCCACTTT.

At least ten counts were recorded for this clonotype. The genes are TRBV5-6 and TRBJ1-5; 8 positions agree with TRBD1. V lost 6 bases, J lost 3 bases, and 8 bases stayed unmatched. Germline V gives CDR1 SGHDT, CDR2 YYEEEE. This CDR3 has 15 residues. The CDR3 sequence: CASTLWDRYNQPQHF. In DNA, the CDR3 is TGTGCCAGCACCTTATGGGACAGGTACAATCAGCCCCAGCATTTT.

This clonotype was seen at least ten times. The chain couples TRBV10-3 to TRBJ2-3; D is perhaps TRBD2 (5 bases). CDR3 length: 14 residues. Germline V gene lookup returns CDR1 ENHRY and CDR2 SYGVKD. Trimming took off 4 bases at V and 4 bases at J, with 12 bases between the two ends. CDR3 coding DNA: TGTGCCATCAGTGCGGGGTTGGGCGCAGATACGCAGTATTTT. Translating gives CAISAGLGADTQYF.

At least ten counts were recorded for this clonotype. This chain joins TRBV10-3 and TRBJ1-1, with 9 nucleotides matching TRBD1. The CDR3 loop spans 17 amino acids. Looked up from germline, CDR1 is ENHRY and CDR2 is SYGVKD. The ends lost 5 bases at V and 1 base at J; junction bases unmatched: 11. Here the CDR3 reads CAISPGTGMVGNTEAFF. CDR3 DNA sequence: TGTGCCATCAGTCCCGGGACAGGGATGGTCGGGAACACTGAAGCTTTCTTT.

This chain joins TRBV6-5 and TRBJ2-3, with 16 bases fitting TRBD2. V trimming: 4 bases; J trimming: 7 bases; junction bases outside the gene matches: 11. There are 18 residues in the CDR3. Germline V lookup: CDR1 MNHEY, CDR2 SVGAGI. The CDR3 protein is CASSSGLAGGSRGNTQYF. The CDR3 DNA reads TGTGCCAGCAGTTCGGGACTAGCGGGGGGGTCTAGGGGTAATACGCAGTATTTT.

At least ten counts were recorded for this clonotype. The chain couples TRBV5-5 to TRBJ1-1, with no clear D. V lost 4 bases and J lost 7, with 17 bases in between. CDR3 length equals 14 residues. CDR1 and CDR2 (germline): SGHKS, YYEKEE (reference sequence). CDR3 in amino acids: CASSPDEGVDEAFF. For the CDR3, the DNA is TGTGCCAGCAGCCCCGACGAGGGCGTGGATGAAGCTTTCTTT.

The table lists this clonotype with many counts. The chain uses TRBV6-5 and TRBJ2-1; TRBD2 matches 11 bases. This CDR3 is built from 19 residues. The V gene end was trimmed by 1 base and the J gene end by 10 bases; junction bases not matched to a gene: 18. Germline V CDR1 and CDR2: MNHEY, SVGAGI. The CDR3 is CASSYLPLAGGPPRREQFF. CDR3 DNA sequence: TGTGCCAGCAGTTACTTGCCGCTAGCGGGAGGACCCCCGCGAAGAGAGCAGTTCTTC.

This clonotype was seen many times. V gene TRBV9 combines with J gene TRBJ2-5, with D tentatively TRBD2 (6 bases). V was clipped by 7 bases and J by 4 bases, with 17 bases between them. This CDR3 contains 14 residues. Germline CDR1 reads SGDLS; CDR2 reads YYNGEE. Here the CDR3 DNA reads TGTGCCAGCTCAGTTAGGCCCGGGAGAGAGACCCAGTACTTC. This sequence encodes CASSVRPGRETQYF.

The rearrangement joins TRBV5-1 to TRBJ2-1; TRBD1 might be the D (6 bases). This CDR3 is built from 14 residues. Germline CDR1 SGHRS, CDR2 YFSETQ. The germline V and J ends were trimmed by 2 bases and 4 bases, with 10 bases remaining between them. CDR3: CASSLGGFYNEQFF. The DNA of the CDR3 is TGCGCCAGCAGCTTAGGGGGTTTTTACAATGAGCAGTTCTTC.

The chain couples TRBV28 to TRBJ2-5, with unresolved D. Deletions cut 6 bases from V and 0 bases from J, with 11 bases between. The CDR3 runs 14 residues. Germline V CDR1 and CDR2: MDHEN, SYDVKM. The CDR3 region is CASRLGGNQETQYF. Written as DNA, the CDR3 is TGTGCCAGCAGGCTGGGTGGAAACCAAGAGACCCAGTACTTC.

The V gene is TRBV7-2, the J gene TRBJ2-7, with D possibly called TRBD1 or TRBD2 (5 bases each). Germline values: CDR1 SGHTA, CDR2 FQGNSA. V lost 6 bases and J 5 bases, leaving 8 bases between the germline ends. The CDR3 spans 11 residues. CDR3 in DNA: TGTGCCAGCAGGGGGGTGAACGAGCAGTACTTC. It yields the protein CASRGVNEQYF.